The next 15 T cell receptor beta chains were all read from a single sample in a study of OX40 agonist ivuxolimab in advanced cancers. The table came from immunoSEQ multiplex PCR; TCRdb's copy has only in-frame clones and leaves some out. The sample has about 22,000 clones, over 75% seen once; the top ten hold roughly a third. This material consisted of CD4+ or CD8+ T cells sorted from blood, taken in a trial of the OX40 agonist ivuxolimab. The receptors shown here come from an adult with an advanced solid tumor such as melanoma, head and neck, liver or kidney cancer.

The rearrangement links TRBV7-9 to TRBJ2-7; D not certain. Germline CDR1 is SEHNR and CDR2 is FQNEAQ (reference sequence). Between the trimmed V and J ends, which lost 1 base and 2 bases, there was a span of 12 bases. There are 15 residues in the CDR3. CDR3 DNA: TGTGCCAGCAGCTTAGAGGGCGACACCCCCTACGAGCAGTACTTC. Protein sequence: CASSLEGDTPYEQYF.

The chain uses TRBV5-6 and TRBJ2-5; 8 bases map to TRBD1. CDR3 length equals 18 residues. After removal of 4 bases from V and 4 bases from J, the junction contained 18 bases not matched to a gene. CDR1 is SGHDT, CDR2 YYEEEE, per germline. CDR3 sequence (DNA): TGTGCCAGCAGCCCCGTTGGTGGCCCAACAGGGGGTCGAGAGACCCAGTACTTC. Translating it yields CASSPVGGPTGGRETQYF. Supplemented by reference TRBV5-6 and TRBJ2-5, the full variable domain reads DAGVTQSPTHLIKTRGQQVTLRCSPKSGHDTVSWYQQALGQGPQFIFQYYEEEERQRGNFPDRFSGHQFPNYSSELNVNALLLGDSALYLCASSPVGGPTGGRETQYFGPGTRLLVL.

The chain combines TRBV6-5 with TRBJ1-1; D is ambiguous. The ends were cut back, 2 bases at V and 0 bases at J, with 4 bases in the middle. Germline V gene lookup returns CDR1 MNHEY and CDR2 SVGAGI. CDR3 length equals 13 residues. This CDR3 reads CASSYDLNTEAFF. CDR3 coding DNA: TGTGCCAGCAGTTACGATTTGAACACTGAAGCTTTCTTT.

The V and J genes are TRBV11-3 and TRBJ2-7; TRBD2 agrees at 13 bases. In germline, CDR1 is SGHNT, CDR2 YENEEA. The CDR3 loop spans 14 amino acids. Unmatched junction bases numbered 1, after V lost 5 bases and J lost 3 bases. The CDR3: CASSRTSGSYEQYF. DNA of the CDR3: TGTGCCAGCAGCCGGACTAGCGGGAGCTACGAGCAGTACTTC.

The V and J genes are TRBV9 and TRBJ2-7; TRBD1 matches 11 bases. Per the germline V gene, CDR1 is SGDLS and CDR2 is YYNGEE. The J segment lost 4 bases and the V segment lost 3 bases, leaving 9 bases of the junction unmatched. The CDR3 consists of 16 residues. The CDR3 sequence is CASSAGTGGIRYEQYF. The CDR3, as DNA: TGTGCCAGCAGCGCGGGGACAGGGGGAATCAGGTACGAGCAGTACTTC.

V gene TRBV7-9 combines with J gene TRBJ2-6; 8 nucleotides line up with TRBD1. CDR1 is SEHNR, CDR2 FQNEAQ, per germline (reference sequence). J was trimmed by 1 base and V by 5 bases; bases with no gene match: 13. The CDR3 covers 19 residues. CDR3 sequence: CASSDSQGAMVSGANVLTF. The CDR3 region has the DNA TGTGCCAGCAGCGATTCTCAGGGGGCGATGGTTTCTGGGGCCAACGTCCTGACTTTC.

The J gene is TRBJ1-2, the V gene TRBV27; 8 nucleotides agree with TRBD1. V shed 3 bases and J 4 bases; nucleotides not matched to a gene: 7. Germline V gene lookup returns CDR1 MNHEY and CDR2 SMNVEV (reference sequence). The CDR3 is made up of 15 amino acids. The CDR3 reads CASSFGQGAFYGYTF. CDR3 coding DNA: TGTGCCAGCAGTTTCGGGCAGGGGGCCTTCTATGGCTACACCTTC.

V is TRBV10-3 and J is TRBJ2-7, with D perhaps matching TRBD2 (6 bases). Trimming shortened V by 7 bases and J by 7 bases, and 20 bases separated the two germline ends. This CDR3 has 14 amino acids. Germline V gene sequence: CDR1 ENHRY, CDR2 SYGVKD. The chain's CDR3 is CAINDSGPGGEQYF. DNA for the CDR3: TGTGCCATCAACGACTCGGGACCAGGAGGGGAGCAGTACTTC.

This chain joins TRBV27 and TRBJ2-1; TRBD1 is a possible D gene (6 bases). In germline, CDR1 is MNHEY, CDR2 SMNVEV (reference sequence). This CDR3 has 14 residues. Trimming pared 10 bases from V and 2 bases from J, leaving 15 bases between. The chain's CDR3 is CATASAGAYNEQFF. In nucleotides, the CDR3 is TGTGCCACGGCATCCGCAGGGGCCTACAATGAGCAGTTCTTC.

This sequence joins TRBV6-6 and TRBJ2-5; TRBD1 might be the D (6 bases). CDR1 and CDR2 (germline): MNHNY, SVGAGI (reference sequence). V was trimmed by 4 bases and J by 5 bases, leaving 14 bases between them. The CDR3 consists of 14 residues. As DNA, the CDR3 is TGTGCCAGCAGTTTAGCGACAGGTTATGAGACCCAGTACTTC. As protein: CASSLATGYETQYF.

V is TRBV14 and J is TRBJ2-5, with TRBD2 matching over 10 bases. Germline values: CDR1 SGHDN, CDR2 FVKESK. The CDR3 runs to 15 residues. Germline trimming cut 5 bases from V and 1 base from J; bases unmatched to any gene: 4. The CDR3 loop reads CASSDGTSVQETQYF. The CDR3 region has the DNA TGTGCCAGCAGCGACGGGACTAGCGTCCAAGAGACCCAGTACTTC.

The chain carries TRBV4-2 and TRBJ2-7; tentatively, D is TRBD2 (5 bases). Trimming removed 6 bases from V and 2 bases from J, with 14 bases in between. The CDR3 is made up of 14 amino acids. Germline values: CDR1 LGHNA, CDR2 YNFKEQ. The CDR3 nucleotides are TGTGCCAGCAGTGAGTCCGGGGTAACCTACGAGCAGTACTTC. Protein: CASSESGVTYEQYF.

V is TRBV6-5 and J is TRBJ2-1; D unresolved. The V end lost 6 bases, the J end lost 4 bases, and 13 bases lay between the germline ends. This CDR3 region has 14 residues. Germline V gene lookup returns CDR1 MNHEY and CDR2 SVGAGI. CDR3 nucleotides: TGTGCCAGCAGGCCCCAGCTAGGGTACAATGAGCAGTTCTTC. It codes for CASRPQLGYNEQFF.

The chain has TRBV27 and TRBJ1-4; TRBD1 matches 9 bases. CDR1 and CDR2 from the germline V gene are MNHEY and SMNVEV (reference sequence). The V and J ends lost 6 bases and 4 bases, in that order; junction bases with no gene match: 12. The CDR3 runs to 17 residues. The CDR3: CASRGPGQGVGNEKLFF. The CDR3 DNA sequence: TGTGCCAGCAGAGGACCGGGACAGGGAGTTGGTAATGAAAAACTGTTTTTT.

V usage is TRBV30 and J usage is TRBJ1-1; D possibly corresponds to TRBD1 (5 bases). Germline CDR1 and CDR2: GTSNPN and SVGIG (reference sequence). V lost 5 bases to trimming and J lost 3 bases, with 28 bases between them. This CDR3 has 18 amino acids. The CDR3 protein is CAWGPLGWRGEDYTEAFF. DNA of the CDR3: TGTGCCTGGGGTCCATTGGGTTGGAGGGGCGAAGACTACACTGAAGCTTTCTTT. Using reference TRBV30 and TRBJ1-1 for the parts outside the CDR3, the full variable domain is SQTIHQWPATLVQPVGSPLSLECTVEGTSNPNLYWYRQAAGRGLQLLFYSVGIGQISSEVPQNLSASRPQDRQFILSSKKLLLSDSGFYLCAWGPLGWRGEDYTEAFFGQGTRLTVV.